These 10 T cell receptor beta chains were sequenced from one sample in a study of cytomegalovirus exposure and HLA in healthy donors. Amplification used 60 Vbeta primers and 13 Jbeta primers. Sequenced by immunoSEQ multiplex PCR; TCRdb stores in-frame clones only, minus some. This table holds about 180,000 clones, 76% found once. The sample consisted of PBMCs. The receptor set was obtained from a man aged 18 to 29 in good health and CMV-seronegative.

This chain links TRBV19 with TRBJ1-1; 9 bases agree with TRBD1. Germline-derived CDR1 and CDR2 are LNHDA and SQIVND (reference sequence). The CDR3 is 16 amino acids. Trimming removed 0 bases from V and 10 bases from J; junction bases left unmatched: 12. CDR3: CASSIDRGQGPSPAFF. DNA of the CDR3: TGTGCCAGTAGTATAGATCGCGGACAGGGGCCATCCCCAGCTTTCTTT.

This clone appeared a single time. The rearrangement uses TRBV29-1 and TRBJ2-5; a weak D match, TRBD1 (5 bases). The ends were cut back, 5 bases at V and 5 bases at J, with 15 bases in the middle. Germline assignment: CDR1 SQVTM and CDR2 ANQGSEA. The CDR3 runs 13 residues. For the CDR3, the DNA is TGCAGCGTTCAGCCAGGGTCAGGGGAGACCCAGTACTTC. This gives the protein CSVQPGSGETQYF.

This chain connects TRBV5-1 to TRBJ1-4; 7 bases agree with TRBD1. Germline assignment: CDR1 SGHRS and CDR2 YFSETQ. J gave up 2 bases and V 10 bases, and 8 bases lay outside the gene matches. CDR3 length equals 14 residues. The CDR3 loop reads CASQPGGTNEKLFF. CDR3 in DNA: TGCGCCTCCCAACCAGGGGGGACTAATGAAAAACTGTTTTTT.

The chain employs TRBV5-6 and TRBJ1-3, with 8 bases matching TRBD1. Unmatched junction bases numbered 6, after V lost 1 base and J lost 0 bases. CDR3 length: 17 residues. Germline assignment: CDR1 SGHDT and CDR2 YYEEEE. This CDR3 is CASSLKQGAVSGNTIYF. CDR3 bases: TGTGCCAGCAGCTTGAAGCAGGGGGCGGTCTCTGGAAACACCATATATTTT.

The rearrangement uses TRBV19 and TRBJ2-5; 11 bases align to TRBD2. The CDR3 consists of 15 residues. Germline-derived CDR1 and CDR2 are LNHDA and SQIVND (reference sequence). Germline trimming cut 7 bases from V and 1 base from J; bases unmatched to any gene: 5. The CDR3 region is CASISTSGGQETQYF. CDR3 sequence (DNA): TGTGCCAGTATATCCACTAGCGGGGGCCAAGAGACCCAGTACTTC.

The DNA of the CDR3 is TGTGCCAGCCGGGACAGGGGGGCCAAAAACATTCAGTACTTC. Protein product: CASRDRGAKNIQYF. V and J are TRBV6-4 and TRBJ2-4, with 11 bases matching TRBD1. The CDR3 is made up of 14 amino acids. The J segment lost 1 base and the V segment lost 8 bases, leaving 1 base of the junction unmatched. CDR1 is MRHNA and CDR2 is SNTAGT in the germline V gene.

The genes are TRBV28 and TRBJ1-1, with D perhaps matching TRBD1 (5 bases). The CDR3 has 11 residues. The germline gives CDR1 MDHEN, CDR2 SYDVKM. With 5 bases removed from V and 7 bases from J, the gap between germline ends came to 8 bases. DNA of the CDR3: TGTGCCAGCAGTCGCAGGGTTGAAGCTTTCTTT. It translates to CASSRRVEAFF.

The rearrangement links TRBV5-1 to TRBJ2-1, with 8 positions matching TRBD1. The CDR3 contains 15 residues. Germline V gene data show CDR1 as SGHRS and CDR2 as YFSETQ. V trimming: 3 bases; J trimming: 10 bases; junction bases outside the gene matches: 12. The CDR3 protein is CASSSLSGTGGEQFF. The CDR3 DNA sequence: TGCGCCAGCAGCTCCTTAAGTGGGACAGGCGGCGAGCAGTTCTTC.

This chain links TRBV13 with TRBJ2-7; TRBD1 might be the D (5 bases). The CDR3 has 18 residues. V was trimmed by 4 bases and J by 3 bases, leaving 25 bases between them. Germline V CDR1 and CDR2: PRHDT, FYEKMQ (reference sequence). CDR3 sequence: CASSWLKWGSLSDYEQYF. In DNA, the CDR3 is TGTGCCAGCAGCTGGCTTAAATGGGGCTCACTAAGTGACTACGAGCAGTACTTC.

As for this clone: Germline is not matched at one junction end, which may reflect a read error. The sample carries other DNA sequences with the same CDR3. This chain joins TRBV6-4 and TRBJ1-1, with 7 bases that match TRBD1. The CDR3 has 17 residues. Germline lookup yields CDR1 MRHNA and CDR2 SNTAGT. CDR3 coding DNA: TGTGCCAGCACCGAGGGGGCGGATTGGGAGTGGGACACCGAAGCTTTCTTT. This sequence encodes CASTEGADWEWDTEAFF.